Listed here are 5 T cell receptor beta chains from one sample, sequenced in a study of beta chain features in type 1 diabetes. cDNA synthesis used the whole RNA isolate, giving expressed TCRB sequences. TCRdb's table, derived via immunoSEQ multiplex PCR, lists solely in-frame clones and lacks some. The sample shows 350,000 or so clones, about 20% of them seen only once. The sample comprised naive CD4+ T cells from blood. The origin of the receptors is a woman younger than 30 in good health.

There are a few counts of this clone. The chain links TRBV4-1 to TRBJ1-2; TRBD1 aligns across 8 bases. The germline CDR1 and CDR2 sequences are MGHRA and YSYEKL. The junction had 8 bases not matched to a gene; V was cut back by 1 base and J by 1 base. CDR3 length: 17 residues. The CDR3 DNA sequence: TGCGCCAGCAGCCAAGTTGGCCAGGGGGCTTATAACTATGGCTACACCTTC. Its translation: CASSQVGQGAYNYGYTF.

This CDR3 is CASSEGHRESQPQHF. CDR3 in DNA: TGTGCCAGCAGTGAAGGTCACAGGGAAAGTCAGCCCCAGCATTTT. The chain employs TRBV2 and TRBJ1-5; weak D call: TRBD1 (6 bases). The CDR3 has 15 amino acids. Germline values: CDR1 SNHLY, CDR2 FYNNEI. V lost 1 base and J 6 bases, leaving 13 bases between the germline ends. Full variable domain (rest looked up from reference TRBV2 and TRBJ1-5): EPEVTQTPSHQVTQMGQEVILRCVPISNHLYFYWYRQILGQKVEFLVSFYNNEISEKSEIFDDQFSVERPDGSNFTLKIRSTKLEDSAMYFCASSEGHRESQPQHFGDGTRLSIL.

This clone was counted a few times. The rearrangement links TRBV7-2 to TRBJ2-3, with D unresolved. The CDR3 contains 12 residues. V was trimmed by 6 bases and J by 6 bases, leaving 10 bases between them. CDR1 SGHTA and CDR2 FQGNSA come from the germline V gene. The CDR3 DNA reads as TGTGCCAGCAGTCGAGGTGGGGATACGCAGTATTTT. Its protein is CASSRGGDTQYF.

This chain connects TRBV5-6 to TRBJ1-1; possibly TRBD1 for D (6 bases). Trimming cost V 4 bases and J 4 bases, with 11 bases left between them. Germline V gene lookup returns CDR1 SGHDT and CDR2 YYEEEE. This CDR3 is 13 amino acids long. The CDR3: CASSGEGGTEAFF. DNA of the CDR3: TGTGCCAGCAGCGGGGAAGGGGGCACTGAAGCTTTCTTT.

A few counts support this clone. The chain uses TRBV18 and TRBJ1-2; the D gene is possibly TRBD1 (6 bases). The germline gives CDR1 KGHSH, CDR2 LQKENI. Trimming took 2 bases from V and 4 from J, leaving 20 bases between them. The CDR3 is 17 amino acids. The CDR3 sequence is CASSPIIQGLSVYGYTF. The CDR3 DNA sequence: TGTGCCAGCTCACCAATAATCCAGGGGTTGTCGGTCTATGGCTACACCTTC.